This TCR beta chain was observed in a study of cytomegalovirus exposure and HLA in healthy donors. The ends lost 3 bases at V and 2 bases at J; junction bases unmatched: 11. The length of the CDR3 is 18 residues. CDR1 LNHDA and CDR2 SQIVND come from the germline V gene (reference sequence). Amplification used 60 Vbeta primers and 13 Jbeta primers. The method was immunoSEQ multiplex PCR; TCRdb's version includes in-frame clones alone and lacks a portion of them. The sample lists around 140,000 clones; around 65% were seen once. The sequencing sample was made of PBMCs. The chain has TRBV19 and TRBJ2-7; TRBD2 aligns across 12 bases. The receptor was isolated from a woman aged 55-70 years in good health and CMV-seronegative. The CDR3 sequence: CASSIRLAGVPAPYEQYF. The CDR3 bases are TGTGCCAGTAGTATTCGACTAGCGGGAGTCCCGGCCCCCTACGAGCAGTACTTC.